The rows below give T cell receptor beta chains drawn from one sample of a study of shared clonotypes between healthy human individuals. The method was immunoSEQ multiplex PCR; TCRdb's version includes in-frame clones alone and lacks a portion of them. This sample has around 600,000 clones, with roughly 98% found just once. The sample consisted of naive CD8+ T cells sorted from blood. These receptors were obtained from a young man in good health. Each CDR3 is given without its conserved first and last residue.

CDR3 protein: ASSLWDSVNEQY
J gene: TRBJ2-7
V gene: TRBV28

CDR3 protein: ASSQPGNQPQH
J gene: TRBJ1-5
V gene: TRBV4-1

CDR3 protein: ASSRRDYGYT
J gene: TRBJ1-2
V gene: TRBV9

CDR3 protein: ASSPQRDGSSEQF
J gene: TRBJ2-1
V gene: TRBV5-5

CDR3 protein: ASSLTRGPGVGTEAF
J gene: TRBJ1-1
V gene: TRBV5-1

CDR3 protein: AISAFTGETNEQY
J gene: TRBJ2-7
V gene: TRBV10-3

CDR3 protein: ASSLSAGTDTQY
J gene: TRBJ2-3
V gene: TRBV7-2

CDR3 protein: AWTGEGDTEAF
J gene: TRBJ1-1
V gene: TRBV30

CDR3 protein: ASSYPSGSNEQF
J gene: TRBJ2-1
V gene: TRBV6-5

CDR3 protein: ASRNWFSNTDTQY
J gene: TRBJ2-3
V gene: TRBV28

CDR3 protein: ASSRMGGAKRPTGELF
J gene: TRBJ2-2
V gene: TRBV11-2

CDR3 protein: ASSQRQRNTPYEQY
J gene: TRBJ2-7
V gene: TRBV13

CDR3 protein: ASSLTNAYEQY
J gene: TRBJ2-7
V gene: TRBV28

CDR3 protein: SVEGTSGRHHNEQF
J gene: TRBJ2-1
V gene: TRBV29-1

CDR3 protein: ASSPTLNGEQF
J gene: TRBJ2-1
V gene: TRBV7-9

CDR3 protein: ASSTGSSGSPGRSYNEQF
J gene: TRBJ2-1
V gene: TRBV19

CDR3 protein: ASSPGQGARYEQY
J gene: TRBJ2-7
V gene: TRBV4-1

CDR3 protein: ASSTPTSGKQETQY
J gene: TRBJ2-5
V gene: TRBV5-4

CDR3 protein: ASSYMGQGLETQY
J gene: TRBJ2-5
V gene: TRBV13

CDR3 protein: ASSYGSGGFYEQY
J gene: TRBJ2-7
V gene: TRBV4-1

CDR3 protein: ASGLVRAGLAVEQY
J gene: TRBJ2-7
V gene: TRBV12-5

CDR3 protein: ASSAREKGTSGAYPSYEQY
J gene: TRBJ2-7
V gene: TRBV19

CDR3 protein: ASRRGSTDTQY
J gene: TRBJ2-3
V gene: TRBV27

CDR3 protein: ASSLSGGYYNEQF
J gene: TRBJ2-1
V gene: TRBV5-1

CDR3 protein: ASSPTDYNEQF
J gene: TRBJ2-1
V gene: TRBV27

CDR3 protein: ASSLVPWTGELF
J gene: TRBJ2-2
V gene: TRBV11-2

CDR3 protein: ASSPSFPLSYEQY
J gene: TRBJ2-7
V gene: TRBV4-1

CDR3 protein: AISESRPGLAGNNEQF
J gene: TRBJ2-1
V gene: TRBV10-3

CDR3 protein: ASSSSAGTEYNEQF
J gene: TRBJ2-1
V gene: TRBV7-9

CDR3 protein: ASRLTSGSSGNEQF
J gene: TRBJ2-1
V gene: TRBV7-9

CDR3 protein: ASSQDVGPGAFYEQY
J gene: TRBJ2-7
V gene: TRBV4-3

CDR3 protein: ASSLVVGNRGEQY
J gene: TRBJ2-7
V gene: TRBV5-1

CDR3 protein: ASSYTGKEQY
J gene: TRBJ2-7
V gene: TRBV7-2

CDR3 protein: ASSPNNEQF
J gene: TRBJ2-1
V gene: TRBV18

CDR3 protein: ASSPPPGDLDNEQF
J gene: TRBJ2-1
V gene: TRBV28

CDR3 protein: ASSEFFGGNTEAF
J gene: TRBJ1-1
V gene: TRBV28

CDR3 protein: ASRAIGTNEQY
J gene: TRBJ2-7
V gene: TRBV2

CDR3 protein: ASSYSVGGNYT
J gene: TRBJ1-2
V gene: TRBV27

CDR3 protein: ASSISGSSYEQY
J gene: TRBJ2-7
V gene: TRBV19

CDR3 protein: ATSLGGAGEQY
J gene: TRBJ2-7
V gene: TRBV5-1

CDR3 protein: ASSLELAANEQF
J gene: TRBJ2-1
V gene: TRBV5-8

CDR3 protein: ASSAGGRGQRGYT
J gene: TRBJ1-2
V gene: TRBV6-1

CDR3 protein: ASSFSAPGELF
J gene: TRBJ2-2
V gene: TRBV27

CDR3 protein: ASSRTGEGAGELF
J gene: TRBJ2-2
V gene: TRBV11-3

CDR3 protein: ASSMTDWTEAF
J gene: TRBJ1-1
V gene: TRBV19

CDR3 protein: ASSPRGSGELF
J gene: TRBJ2-2
V gene: TRBV10-1

CDR3 protein: ASSLVTGHRREQF
J gene: TRBJ2-1
V gene: TRBV7-9

CDR3 protein: ASSRGTSGLYEQY
J gene: TRBJ2-7
V gene: TRBV28